The 21 T cell receptor beta chains below come from one sample, sequenced in a study of T-cell memory formation after mild COVID-19. TCRdb ran MiXCR on the 5' RACE reads and lists one entry per CDR3 protein. The sample consists of under 550,000 distinct CDR3 sequences, roughly 20% of them appearing once. The sequencing input was PBMCs or a T cell subset sorted from them (not recorded which). The origin of the receptors is an adult woman who had mild COVID-19 (a few samples of this study predate the infection). Cell type and time point are not known.

This clonotype was seen a handful of times. The chain combines TRBV12-3 or TRBV12-4 with TRBJ2-3; 12 positions agree with TRBD2. This CDR3 spans 15 amino acids. With V trimmed by 3 bases and J by 5 bases, 3 bases remained unmatched. The CDR3 loop is CASSLTSGSEDTQYF. In nucleotides, the CDR3 is TGTGCCAGCAGTTTGACTAGCGGGAGTGAAGATACGCAGTATTTT.

This clonotype was counted a few times. The V gene is TRBV7-2, the J gene TRBJ2-2; D may match TRBD1 or TRBD2 (6 bases each). This CDR3 has 19 residues. Per germline, CDR1 SGHTA and CDR2 FQGNSA. Trimming stripped 5 bases from V and 5 bases from J, with 27 bases between. The DNA for the CDR3 is TGTGCCAGCAGCCACCCGCGACAGGCCCTTGTGGGAGGAACCGGGGAGCTGTTTTTT. Amino acids: CASSHPRQALVGGTGELFF.

Only a few counts were recorded for this clonotype. The chain combines TRBV7-3 with TRBJ2-1, with a possible D match to TRBD2 (6 bases). With 4 bases removed from V and 2 bases from J, the gap between germline ends came to 18 bases. This CDR3 spans 17 amino acids. Germline V CDR1 and CDR2: SGHTA, FQGTGA. Here the CDR3 reads CASSSPLAPRPYNEQFF. As DNA, the CDR3 is TGTGCCAGCAGCTCGCCTCTAGCGCCCCGCCCCTACAATGAGCAGTTCTTC. Filled out from reference TRBV7-3 and TRBJ2-1, the complete variable domain reads GAGVSQTPSNKVTEKGKYVELRCDPISGHTALYWYRQSLGQGPEFLIYFQGTGAADDSGLPNDRFFAVRPEGSVSTLKIQRTERGDSAVYLCASSSPLAPRPYNEQFFGPGTRLTVL.

This clonotype was seen at least ten times. The chain recombines TRBV5-1 with TRBJ2-1; 7 bases are a match to TRBD2. The CDR3 covers 13 residues. Trimming at V came to 4 bases and at J to 5 bases, leaving 3 bases not matched to a gene. Germline loops: CDR1 SGHRS, CDR2 YFSETQ. CDR3 coding DNA: TGCGCCAGCAGCCGGGACTATAACAATGAGCAGTTCTTC. Amino acids: CASSRDYNNEQFF.

This clonotype was detected ten times or more. The chain uses TRBV7-2 and TRBJ2-2; D is unclear. The V and J ends lost 5 bases and 6 bases respectively, with 7 bases between them. Germline CDR1 is SGHTA and CDR2 is FQGNSA. CDR3 length: 12 residues. CDR3 in DNA: TGTGCCAGCAGCCTAGAGGCCGGGGAGCTGTTTTTT. This sequence encodes CASSLEAGELFF.

This clonotype was found a few times. The gene calls are TRBV24-1 and TRBJ2-3; D might be TRBD1 or TRBD2, each matching 5 bases. Germline V CDR1 and CDR2: KGHDR, SFDVKD. V was shortened by 3 bases and J by 5 bases, with 11 bases between the two germline ends. This CDR3 comprises 14 residues. The CDR3 DNA reads as TGTGCCACCAGTGATCCGGGACGGGGAGATACGCAGTATTTT. Translated: CATSDPGRGDTQYF.

The chain recombines TRBV4-3 with TRBJ2-1; possibly TRBD1 for D (6 bases). The germline V gene has CDR1 LGHNA and CDR2 YSLEER. The CDR3 runs to 16 residues. V gave up 0 bases and J gave up 1 base, with 10 bases separating them. The CDR3 here is CASSQDSQGSYNEQFF. CDR3 nucleotides: TGCGCCAGCAGCCAAGATTCGCAGGGGTCCTACAATGAGCAGTTCTTC.

This clonotype appeared a few times. This chain links TRBV6-5 with TRBJ2-1, with a tentative D call TRBD1 (6 bases). Germline-derived CDR1 and CDR2 are MNHEY and SVGAGI. The CDR3 length is 15 residues. V was trimmed by 0 bases and J by 8 bases, leaving 14 bases between them. CDR3 loop: CASSYSKGQHHEQFF. The CDR3 nucleotides are TGTGCCAGCAGTTACTCGAAAGGACAGCACCATGAGCAGTTCTTC.

The chain joins TRBV30 to TRBJ2-4; 8 bases match TRBD1. V lost 3 bases, J lost 0 bases, and 13 bases stayed unmatched. The CDR3 spans 18 residues. Germline V gives CDR1 GTSNPN, CDR2 SVGIG (reference sequence). The CDR3 protein is CAWSAGTGRTLAKNIQYF. CDR3 in DNA: TGTGCCTGGAGCGCCGGGACAGGTCGAACTTTAGCCAAAAACATTCAGTACTTC. The whole variable domain, filled in from reference TRBV30 and TRBJ2-4, reads SQTIHQWPATLVQPVGSPLSLECTVEGTSNPNLYWYRQAAGRGLQLLFYSVGIGQISSEVPQNLSASRPQDRQFILSSKKLLLSDSGFYLCAWSAGTGRTLAKNIQYFGAGTRLSVL.

This clonotype was recorded a few times. V and J are TRBV18 and TRBJ1-2; D might be TRBD1 (5 bases). The length of the CDR3 is 15 residues. CDR1 and CDR2 from the germline V gene are KGHSH and LQKENI. The V end lost 3 bases, the J end lost 1 base, and 12 bases lay between the germline ends. The CDR3 loop is CASSPGPRGNYGYTF. In DNA, the CDR3 is TGTGCCAGCTCACCCGGGCCTAGGGGTAACTATGGCTACACCTTC.

Only a few counts were recorded for this clonotype. The gene calls are TRBV2 and TRBJ2-3; D remains ambiguous. Trimming removed 0 bases from V and 6 bases from J, with 10 bases in between. CDR3 size: 14 residues. The germline V gene has CDR1 SNHLY and CDR2 FYNNEI. The CDR3 nucleotides are TGTGCCAGCAGTGAAGCGCTTGTAGGGGATACGCAGTATTTT. It specifies CASSEALVGDTQYF.

The sample holds a few counts of this clonotype. The V call is TRBV2, the J call TRBJ2-6; tentative D call: TRBD1 (6 bases). This CDR3 spans 13 amino acids. Germline lookup yields CDR1 SNHLY and CDR2 FYNNEI. Deletions cut 9 bases from V and 1 base from J, with 7 bases between. The CDR3 nucleotides read TGTGCCAGAACAGGGTCTGGGGCCAACGTCCTGACTTTC. Its protein is CARTGSGANVLTF. The full variable domain, rest sourced from reference TRBV2 and TRBJ2-6, is EPEVTQTPSHQVTQMGQEVILRCVPISNHLYFYWYRQILGQKVEFLVSFYNNEISEKSEIFDDQFSVERPDGSNFTLKIRSTKLEDSAMYFCARTGSGANVLTFGAGSRLTVL.

This clonotype was observed a handful of times. This chain connects TRBV11-2 to TRBJ2-7, with D unclear. Trimming cost V 5 bases and J 0 bases, with 8 bases left between them. From germline, CDR1 is SGHAT and CDR2 FQNNGV. The CDR3 spans 13 residues. The CDR3 loop is CASSAEASYEQYF. CDR3 sequence (DNA): TGTGCCAGCAGCGCCGAGGCCTCCTACGAGCAGTACTTC.

This clonotype was counted at least ten times. The CDR3 reads CASSPYPGTGLHIQYF. CDR3 in DNA: TGTGCCAGTAGTCCATATCCCGGGACAGGGTTGCACATTCAGTACTTC. The chain couples TRBV19 to TRBJ2-4, with 9 bases that match TRBD1. There are 16 residues in the CDR3. Germline lookup yields CDR1 LNHDA and CDR2 SQIVND (reference sequence). V lost 5 bases to trimming and J lost 8 bases; unmatched junction nucleotides: 13.

This chain connects TRBV6-6 to TRBJ1-6; D call uncertain. The V gene lost 0 bases and the J gene lost 9 bases, with 6 bases spanning the gap. CDR3 length equals 13 residues. Germline lookup yields CDR1 MNHNY and CDR2 SVGAGI (reference sequence). The CDR3 DNA follows: TGTGCCAGCAGTTACTCGAAGGGTTCACCCCTCCACTTT. Translated: CASSYSKGSPLHF.

The table lists this clonotype with many counts. The chain joins TRBV5-6 to TRBJ1-1; D unresolved. CDR3 length: 11 amino acids. Germline assignment: CDR1 SGHDT and CDR2 YYEEEE. Deletions cut 3 bases from V and 6 bases from J, with 6 bases between. The CDR3 region is CASSSWSEAFF. CDR3 in DNA: TGTGCCAGCAGCTCCTGGTCTGAAGCTTTCTTT. Full variable domain (outside the CDR3, taken from reference TRBV5-6 and TRBJ1-1): DAGVTQSPTHLIKTRGQQVTLRCSPKSGHDTVSWYQQALGQGPQFIFQYYEEEERQRGNFPDRFSGHQFPNYSSELNVNALLLGDSALYLCASSSWSEAFFGQGTRLTVV.

This clonotype was observed a few times. The V and J genes are TRBV7-9 and TRBJ2-5; TRBD1 is a possible D gene (6 bases). Germline assignment: CDR1 SEHNR and CDR2 FQNEAQ (reference sequence). V was clipped by 0 bases and J by 2 bases, with 16 bases between them. There are 17 residues in the CDR3. This chain's CDR3 is CASSLASITGWQETQYF. As DNA, the CDR3 is TGTGCCAGCAGCTTAGCGTCGATCACAGGGTGGCAAGAGACCCAGTACTTC.

The chain is built from TRBV7-2 and TRBJ2-1, with D uncertain. CDR3 size: 15 residues. Germline CDR1 and CDR2: SGHTA and FQGNSA. Trimming removed 5 bases from V and 0 bases from J, with 11 bases in between. CDR3 sequence: CASSRRTGSYNEQFF. Written as DNA, the CDR3 is TGTGCCAGCAGCCGGCGGACGGGCTCCTACAATGAGCAGTTCTTC.

V gene TRBV7-8 combines with J gene TRBJ2-1; 9 nucleotides agree with TRBD1. The V segment lost 6 bases and the J segment 8 bases; nucleotides outside the gene matches: 11. The CDR3 contains 15 residues. Germline V gene sequence: CDR1 SGHVS, CDR2 FQNEAQ. The CDR3 loop is CASRPGTGLYYEQFF. The CDR3 bases are TGTGCCAGCAGGCCCGGGACAGGGCTTTACTATGAGCAGTTCTTC.

The chain employs TRBV24-1 and TRBJ2-5, with unresolved D. In germline, CDR1 is KGHDR, CDR2 SFDVKD. This CDR3 has 15 amino acids. Trimming shortened V by 4 bases and J by 4 bases, and 15 bases separated the two germline ends. The CDR3 spells CATSDPNRFGETQYF. The CDR3 DNA reads TGTGCCACCAGTGACCCGAACAGATTTGGAGAGACCCAGTACTTC.

V is TRBV9 and J is TRBJ1-6; perhaps TRBD1 as D (5 bases). CDR1 is SGDLS and CDR2 is YYNGEE in the germline V gene. With 5 bases removed from V and 8 bases from J, the gap between germline ends came to 14 bases. CDR3 length: 14 amino acids. DNA for the CDR3: TGTGCCAGCAGTTTCGGGACGGATGATTCACCCCTCCACTTT. Translated, it gives CASSFGTDDSPLHF.